The clone carrying this T cell receptor beta chain was seen many times. Antigen unknown. These data come from a study of T-cell reconstitution after alpha-beta-depleted transplantation in children. Findings of the study overall: Roughly two months post-transplant, alpha-beta T cells reportedly originated from several hundred graft clones that had expanded. Several patients had high TCRbeta diversity at day 60; it came from surviving recipient T cells and thymic progenitors. Newly made T cells mostly supplied T-cell counts and diversity one year after transplant.

Library preparation (for TCRbeta) was performed with unique molecular identifiers. One entry per CDR3 protein results from TCRdb running MiXCR on the PCR reads. The sample gives around 16,000 distinct CDR3 sequences, around 5% of which show up once; approximately 6.9% is in the top ten. The J segment lost 8 bases and the V segment lost 1 base, leaving 3 bases of the junction unmatched. In germline, CDR1 is MNHNS, CDR2 SASEGT. The CDR3 is 14 amino acids. The TCR was taken from a boy aged 5-17 years with acute lymphoblastic leukemia, due to receive a stem cell transplant. This sequence joins TRBV6-1 and TRBJ2-1; 9 bases are a match to TRBD2. Sequences were derived from PBMCs, sampled before TCRalphabeta/CD19-depleted stem cell transplant. The CDR3 here is CASSEGLAGYEQFF. Here the CDR3 DNA reads TGTGCCAGCAGTGAAGGGCTAGCGGGATATGAGCAGTTCTTC.